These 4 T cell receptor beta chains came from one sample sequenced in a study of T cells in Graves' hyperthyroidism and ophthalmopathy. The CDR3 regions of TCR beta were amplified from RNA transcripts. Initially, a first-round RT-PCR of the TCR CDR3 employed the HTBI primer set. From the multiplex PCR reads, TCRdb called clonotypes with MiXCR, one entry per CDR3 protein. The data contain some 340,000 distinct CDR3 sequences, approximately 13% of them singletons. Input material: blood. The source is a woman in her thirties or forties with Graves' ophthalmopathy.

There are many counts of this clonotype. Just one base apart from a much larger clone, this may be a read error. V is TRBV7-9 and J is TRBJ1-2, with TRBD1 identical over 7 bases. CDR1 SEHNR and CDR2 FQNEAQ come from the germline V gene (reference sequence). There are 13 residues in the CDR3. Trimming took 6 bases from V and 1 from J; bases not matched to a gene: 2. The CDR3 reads CASRRDSNYGYTF. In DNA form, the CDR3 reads TGTGCCAGCAGACGGGACAGTAACTATGGCTACACCTTC.

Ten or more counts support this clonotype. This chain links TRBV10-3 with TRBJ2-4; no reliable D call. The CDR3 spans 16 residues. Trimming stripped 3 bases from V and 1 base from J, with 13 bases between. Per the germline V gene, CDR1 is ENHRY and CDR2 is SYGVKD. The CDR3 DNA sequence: TGTGCCATCAGTGAAGATAGGCCCGGGGCCAAAAACATTCAGTACTTC. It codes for CAISEDRPGAKNIQYF.

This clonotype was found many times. This CDR3 is CASSPTLAGTDTQYF. CDR3 nucleotide sequence: TGTGCCAGCAGCCCTACCCTAGCGGGAACAGATACGCAGTATTTT. The rearrangement uses TRBV3-1 and TRBJ2-3, with TRBD2 identical over 9 bases. V lost 4 bases and J lost 3; bases outside the gene matches: 5. CDR1 and CDR2 from the germline V gene are LGHDT and YNNKEL (reference sequence). The CDR3 contains 15 residues.

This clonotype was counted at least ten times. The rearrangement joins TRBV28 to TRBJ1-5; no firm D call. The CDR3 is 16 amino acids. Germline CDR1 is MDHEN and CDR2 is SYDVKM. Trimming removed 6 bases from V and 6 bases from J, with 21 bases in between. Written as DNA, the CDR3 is TGTGCCAGCAGCCCGACCGAAACAAGTTATGGTCAGCCCCAGCATTTT. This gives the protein CASSPTETSYGQPQHF.